A selection of T cell receptor beta chains follows, all from one sample in a study of CD8+ T cells in alopecia areata. Repertoires were generated with immunoSEQ multiplex PCR, while TCRdb's copy carries only in-frame clones and drops some. This table holds around 190,000 clones, 64% found once. The sequences come from CD4+ T cells sorted from blood, collected at week 4, from a patient treated with tofacitinib. The receptor source for this set is a human donor with alopecia areata. The CDR3 runs from the conserved cysteine through the conserved F or W. D genes are given only for firm matches. Rows give clone size only sometimes, using once, few, many, or a class for an expanded clone.

J gene: TRBJ2-3
clone size: .
D gene: .
V gene: TRBV6-1
CDR3 protein: CASSEFSGSTDTQYF
CDR3 DNA: TGTGCCAGCAGTGAGTTTAGCGGAAGCACAGATACGCAGTATTTT

J gene: TRBJ1-1
clone size: .
D gene: TRBD1
V gene: TRBV7-8
CDR3 protein: CASSTSGQVNTEAFF
CDR3 DNA: TGTGCCAGCAGCACGTCGGGACAGGTGAACACTGAAGCTTTCTTT

J gene: TRBJ1-1
clone size: .
D gene: TRBD1
V gene: TRBV4-3
CDR3 protein: CASSQVGQGEGEAFF
CDR3 DNA: TGCGCCAGCAGCCAAGTCGGACAGGGCGAGGGTGAAGCTTTCTTT

J gene: TRBJ2-7
clone size: .
D gene: TRBD1
V gene: TRBV30
CDR3 protein: CACSGGRSEYEQYF
CDR3 DNA: TGTGCCTGCTCAGGGGGCAGGAGTGAGTACGAGCAGTACTTC

J gene: TRBJ1-2
clone size: .
D gene: .
V gene: TRBV25-1
CDR3 protein: CASNRGGNYGYTF
CDR3 DNA: TGTGCCAGCAATCGTGGGGGCAACTATGGCTACACCTTC

J gene: TRBJ1-2
clone size: .
D gene: .
V gene: TRBV9
CDR3 protein: CASSVPMIGYGYTF
CDR3 DNA: TGTGCCAGCAGCGTGCCCATGATAGGCTATGGCTACACCTTC

J gene: TRBJ2-5
clone size: once
D gene: TRBD2
V gene: TRBV9
CDR3 protein: CASSVGTSNLETQYF
CDR3 DNA: TGTGCCAGCAGCGTCGGGACTAGCAACTTGGAGACCCAGTACTTC

J gene: TRBJ2-5
clone size: .
D gene: .
V gene: TRBV2
CDR3 protein: CASSGLETQYF
CDR3 DNA: TGTGCCAGCAGTGGGCTTGAGACCCAGTACTTC

J gene: TRBJ1-5
clone size: .
D gene: .
V gene: TRBV6-1
CDR3 protein: CASSELRDQPQHF
CDR3 DNA: TGTGCCAGCAGTGAACTGAGGGATCAGCCCCAGCATTTT

J gene: TRBJ2-7
clone size: .
D gene: .
V gene: TRBV27
CDR3 protein: CASSPRQGLYEQYF
CDR3 DNA: TGTGCCAGCAGTCCCCGCCAGGGACTTTACGAGCAGTACTTC

J gene: TRBJ2-1
clone size: .
D gene: TRBD2
V gene: TRBV7-7
CDR3 protein: CASSSILGLAGMAEQFF
CDR3 DNA: TGTGCTAGCAGCTCAATACTGGGACTAGCGGGGATGGCTGAGCAGTTCTTC

J gene: TRBJ2-1
clone size: few
D gene: .
V gene: TRBV29-1
CDR3 protein: CSVVLLDEQFF
CDR3 DNA: TGCAGCGTTGTCCTACTAGATGAGCAGTTCTTC

J gene: TRBJ1-1
clone size: few
D gene: .
V gene: TRBV5-6
CDR3 protein: CASSPTVGWTEAFF
CDR3 DNA: TGTGCCAGCAGCCCAACAGTAGGATGGACTGAAGCTTTCTTT

J gene: TRBJ1-2
clone size: .
D gene: .
V gene: TRBV29-1
CDR3 protein: CSVESYIYGYTF
CDR3 DNA: TGCAGCGTTGAATCCTACATCTATGGCTACACCTTC

J gene: TRBJ2-3
clone size: .
D gene: .
V gene: TRBV7-2
CDR3 protein: CASTTRTDTQYF
CDR3 DNA: TGTGCCAGCACCACTCGAACAGATACGCAGTATTTT

J gene: TRBJ2-3
clone size: once
D gene: .
V gene: TRBV20-1
CDR3 protein: CSADLGDTQYF
CDR3 DNA: TGCAGTGCCGATCTTGGAGATACGCAGTATTTT

J gene: TRBJ2-5
clone size: few
D gene: .
V gene: TRBV7-9
CDR3 protein: CASSWAGSETQYF
CDR3 DNA: TGTGCCAGCAGCTGGGCAGGATCGGAGACCCAGTACTTC

J gene: TRBJ2-1
clone size: .
D gene: .
V gene: TRBV29-1
CDR3 protein: CSVEVLGNEQFF
CDR3 DNA: TGCAGCGTTGAAGTGCTTGGGAATGAGCAGTTCTTC

J gene: TRBJ1-1
clone size: .
D gene: .
V gene: TRBV5-1
CDR3 protein: CASSLGGDEAFF
CDR3 DNA: TGCGCCAGCAGCTTGGGGGGTGATGAAGCTTTCTTT

J gene: TRBJ2-1
clone size: few
D gene: TRBD2
V gene: TRBV5-1
CDR3 protein: CASSLGGLAVINEQFF
CDR3 DNA: TGCGCCAGCAGCTTGGGGGGACTAGCGGTGATCAATGAGCAGTTCTTC

J gene: TRBJ2-1
clone size: .
D gene: TRBD1
V gene: TRBV5-1
CDR3 protein: CASSLGDRGNEQFF
CDR3 DNA: TGCGCCAGCAGCTTGGGGGACAGGGGTAATGAGCAGTTCTTC

J gene: TRBJ2-6
clone size: .
D gene: .
V gene: TRBV11-2
CDR3 protein: CATTGADLHLWANVLTF
CDR3 DNA: TGTGCCACGACCGGGGCAGACTTACACCTCTGGGCCAACGTCCTGACTTTC

J gene: TRBJ2-7
clone size: .
D gene: TRBD2
V gene: TRBV7-8
CDR3 protein: CASRAGSGVYEQYF
CDR3 DNA: TGTGCCAGTCGGGCGGGGAGCGGGGTCTACGAGCAGTACTTC

J gene: TRBJ1-4
clone size: .
D gene: TRBD1
V gene: TRBV7-9
CDR3 protein: CASSNRQGGANEKLFF
CDR3 DNA: TGTGCCAGCAGCAACCGACAGGGAGGGGCTAATGAAAAACTGTTTTTT

J gene: TRBJ2-3
clone size: .
D gene: .
V gene: TRBV7-9
CDR3 protein: CASTGIADTQYF
CDR3 DNA: TGTGCCAGCACAGGGATCGCAGATACGCAGTATTTT

J gene: TRBJ2-1
clone size: .
D gene: TRBD2
V gene: TRBV29-1
CDR3 protein: CSVEFASGGSEQFF
CDR3 DNA: TGCAGCGTTGAATTCGCTAGCGGGGGGAGTGAGCAGTTCTTC

J gene: TRBJ2-3
clone size: .
D gene: .
V gene: TRBV29-1
CDR3 protein: CSVGGSRRDTQYF
CDR3 DNA: TGCAGCGTTGGAGGGTCGCGAAGAGATACGCAGTATTTT

J gene: TRBJ1-2
clone size: .
D gene: TRBD1
V gene: TRBV29-1
CDR3 protein: CSVEATGGFYGYTF
CDR3 DNA: TGCAGCGTTGAAGCGACAGGGGGCTTCTATGGCTACACCTTC

J gene: TRBJ1-1
clone size: .
D gene: .
V gene: TRBV29-1
CDR3 protein: CSVVVVSGSTEAFF
CDR3 DNA: TGCAGCGTTGTTGTGGTTTCAGGGAGCACTGAAGCTTTCTTT

J gene: TRBJ2-7
clone size: .
D gene: .
V gene: TRBV29-1
CDR3 protein: CSVGTHSYEQYF
CDR3 DNA: TGCAGCGTTGGAACACATTCCTACGAGCAGTACTTC

J gene: TRBJ2-7
clone size: once
D gene: TRBD2
V gene: TRBV10-3
CDR3 protein: CAISDIAGVSSEQYF
CDR3 DNA: TGTGCCATCAGTGATATAGCGGGGGTGTCTAGCGAGCAGTACTTC

J gene: TRBJ2-5
clone size: .
D gene: TRBD2
V gene: TRBV30
CDR3 protein: CAWRPSGLAGGRETQYF
CDR3 DNA: TGTGCCTGGAGACCCTCTGGGCTAGCGGGGGGTCGGGAGACCCAGTACTTC

J gene: TRBJ2-1
clone size: .
D gene: TRBD2
V gene: TRBV5-6
CDR3 protein: CASSSKGLAGYNEQFF
CDR3 DNA: TGTGCCAGCAGCTCCAAGGGACTAGCGGGGTACAATGAGCAGTTCTTC